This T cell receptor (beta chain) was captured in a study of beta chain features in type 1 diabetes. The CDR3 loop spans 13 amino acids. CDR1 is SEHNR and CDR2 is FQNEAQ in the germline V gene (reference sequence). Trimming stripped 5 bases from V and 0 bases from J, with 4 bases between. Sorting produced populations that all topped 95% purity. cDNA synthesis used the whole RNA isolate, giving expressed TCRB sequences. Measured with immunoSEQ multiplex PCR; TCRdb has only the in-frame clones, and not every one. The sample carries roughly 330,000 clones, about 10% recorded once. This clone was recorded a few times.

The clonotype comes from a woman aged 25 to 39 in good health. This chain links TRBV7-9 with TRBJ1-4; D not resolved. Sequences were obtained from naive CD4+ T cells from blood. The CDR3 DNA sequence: TGTGCCAGCAGCCGTGCAACTAATGAAAAACTGTTTTTT. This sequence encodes CASSRATNEKLFF.